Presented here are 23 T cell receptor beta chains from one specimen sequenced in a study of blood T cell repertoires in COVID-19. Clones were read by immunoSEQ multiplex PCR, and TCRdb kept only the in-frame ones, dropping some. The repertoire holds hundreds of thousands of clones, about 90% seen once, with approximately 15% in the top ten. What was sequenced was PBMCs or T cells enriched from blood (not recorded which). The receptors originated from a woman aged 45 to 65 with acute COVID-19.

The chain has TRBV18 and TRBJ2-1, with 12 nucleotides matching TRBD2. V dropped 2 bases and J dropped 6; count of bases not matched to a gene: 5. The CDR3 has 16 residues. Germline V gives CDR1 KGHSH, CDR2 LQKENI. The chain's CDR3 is CASSPIGLAGINEQFF. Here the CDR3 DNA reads TGTGCCAGCTCACCAATCGGACTAGCGGGAATCAATGAGCAGTTCTTC.

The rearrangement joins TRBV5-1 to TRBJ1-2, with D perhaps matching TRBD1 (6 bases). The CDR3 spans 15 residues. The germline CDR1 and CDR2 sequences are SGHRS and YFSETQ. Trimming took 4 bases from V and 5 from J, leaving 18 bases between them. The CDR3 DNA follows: TGCGCCAGCAGCCAAGGGGACACGGGTTATTATGGCTACACCTTC. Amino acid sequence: CASSQGDTGYYGYTF.

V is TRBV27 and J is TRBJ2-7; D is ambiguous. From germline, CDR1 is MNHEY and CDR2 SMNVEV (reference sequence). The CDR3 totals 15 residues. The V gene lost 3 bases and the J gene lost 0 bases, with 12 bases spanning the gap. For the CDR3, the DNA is TGTGCCAGCAGTTTCGGAGACGGAAGCTCCTACGAGCAGTACTTC. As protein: CASSFGDGSSYEQYF.

CDR3 bases: TGTGCCAGCAGTTTTGCCCAGGTCACAGATACGCAGTATTTT. It encodes CASSFAQVTDTQYF. The rearrangement joins TRBV27 to TRBJ2-3; D gene ambiguous. CDR3 size: 14 residues. Germline V gene sequence: CDR1 MNHEY, CDR2 SMNVEV (reference sequence). V was shortened by 3 bases and J by 2 bases, with 9 bases between the two germline ends.

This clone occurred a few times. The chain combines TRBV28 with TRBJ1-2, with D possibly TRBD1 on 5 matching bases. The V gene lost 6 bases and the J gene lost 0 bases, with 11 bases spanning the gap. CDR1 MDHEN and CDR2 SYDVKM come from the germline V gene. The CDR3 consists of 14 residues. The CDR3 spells CASSQQVPNYGYTF. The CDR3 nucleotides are TGTGCCAGCAGCCAACAGGTACCTAACTATGGCTACACCTTC.

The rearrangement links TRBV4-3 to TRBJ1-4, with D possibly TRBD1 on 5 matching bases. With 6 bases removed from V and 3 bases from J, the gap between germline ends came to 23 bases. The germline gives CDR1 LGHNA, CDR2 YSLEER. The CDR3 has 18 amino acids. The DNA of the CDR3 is TGCGCCAGCAGTGTGGGGCAGGGCCCCGCAGCAGCTAATGAAAAACTGTTTTTT. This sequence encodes CASSVGQGPAAANEKLFF.

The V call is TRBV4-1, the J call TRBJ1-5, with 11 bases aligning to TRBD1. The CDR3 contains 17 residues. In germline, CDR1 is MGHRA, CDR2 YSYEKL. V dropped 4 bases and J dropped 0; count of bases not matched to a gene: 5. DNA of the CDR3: TGCGCCAGCAGCCTCGGACAGGGGGCTAATAGCAATCAGCCCCAGCATTTT. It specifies CASSLGQGANSNQPQHF.

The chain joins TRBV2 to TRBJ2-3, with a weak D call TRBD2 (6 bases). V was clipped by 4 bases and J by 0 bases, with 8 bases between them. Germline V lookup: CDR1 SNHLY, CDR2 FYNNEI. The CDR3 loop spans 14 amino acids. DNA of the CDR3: TGTGCCAGCAGTGTGGGGACTAGCACAGATACGCAGTATTTT. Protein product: CASSVGTSTDTQYF.

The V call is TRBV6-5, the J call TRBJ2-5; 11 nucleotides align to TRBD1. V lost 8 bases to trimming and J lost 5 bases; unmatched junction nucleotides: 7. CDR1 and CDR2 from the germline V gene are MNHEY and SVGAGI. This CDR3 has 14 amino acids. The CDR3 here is CASFRDRGMETQYF. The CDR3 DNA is TGTGCCAGCTTCCGGGACAGGGGGATGGAGACCCAGTACTTC.

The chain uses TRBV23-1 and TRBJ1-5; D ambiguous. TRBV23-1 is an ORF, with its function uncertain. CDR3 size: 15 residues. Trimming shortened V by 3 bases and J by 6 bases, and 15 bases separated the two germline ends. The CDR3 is CASSHEGGFFQPQHF. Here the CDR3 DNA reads TGCGCCAGCAGTCATGAGGGCGGATTCTTTCAGCCCCAGCATTTT.

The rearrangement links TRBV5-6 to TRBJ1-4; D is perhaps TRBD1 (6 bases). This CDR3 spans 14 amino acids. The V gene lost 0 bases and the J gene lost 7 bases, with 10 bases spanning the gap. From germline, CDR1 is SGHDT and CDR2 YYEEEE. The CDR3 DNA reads TGTGCCAGCAGCTTGGTTGGGGGCGGTGAAAAACTGTTTTTT. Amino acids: CASSLVGGGEKLFF.

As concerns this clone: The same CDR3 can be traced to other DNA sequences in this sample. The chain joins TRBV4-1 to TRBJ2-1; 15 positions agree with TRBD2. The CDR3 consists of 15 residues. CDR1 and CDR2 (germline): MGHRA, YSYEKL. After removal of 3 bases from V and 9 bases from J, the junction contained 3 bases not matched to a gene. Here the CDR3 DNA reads TGCGCCAGCAGCCAGGGACTAGCGGGAGGCGGTGAGCAGTTCTTC. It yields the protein CASSQGLAGGGEQFF.

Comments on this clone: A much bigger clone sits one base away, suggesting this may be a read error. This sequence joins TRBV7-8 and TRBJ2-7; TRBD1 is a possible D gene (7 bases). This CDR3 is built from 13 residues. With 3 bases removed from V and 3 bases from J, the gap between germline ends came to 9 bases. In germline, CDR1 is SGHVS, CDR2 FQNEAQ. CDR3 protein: CASSFQGGYEQYF. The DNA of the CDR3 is TGTGCCAGCAGCTTTCAGGGGGGCTACGAGCAGTACTTC.

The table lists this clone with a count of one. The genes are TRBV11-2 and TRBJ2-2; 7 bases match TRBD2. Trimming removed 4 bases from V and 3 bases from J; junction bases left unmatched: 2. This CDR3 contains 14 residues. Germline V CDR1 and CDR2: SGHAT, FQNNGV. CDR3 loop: CASSSGLHTGELFF. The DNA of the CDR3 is TGTGCCAGCAGCTCGGGACTACACACCGGGGAGCTGTTTTTT. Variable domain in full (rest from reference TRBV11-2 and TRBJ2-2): EAGVAQSPRYKIIEKRQSVAFWCNPISGHATLYWYQQILGQGPKLLIQFQNNGVVDDSQLPKDRFSAERLKGVDSTLKIQPAKLEDSAVYLCASSSGLHTGELFFGEGSRLTVL.

The DNA of the CDR3 is TGTGCCAGCAGCACCTCAGGACTAGTGACCGGGGAGCTGTTTTTT. Translated, it gives CASSTSGLVTGELFF. The rearrangement uses TRBV9 and TRBJ2-2; 7 bases are a match to TRBD2. V shed 4 bases, J shed 5 bases, and the junction held 8 bases outside the gene matches. CDR1 and CDR2 (germline): SGDLS, YYNGEE. This CDR3 comprises 15 residues.

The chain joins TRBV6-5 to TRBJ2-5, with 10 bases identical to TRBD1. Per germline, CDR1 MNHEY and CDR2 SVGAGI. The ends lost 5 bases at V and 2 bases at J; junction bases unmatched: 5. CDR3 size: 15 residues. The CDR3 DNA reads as TGTGCCAGCAGTAAGGACAGGGGGTATCAAGAGACCCAGTACTTC. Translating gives CASSKDRGYQETQYF.

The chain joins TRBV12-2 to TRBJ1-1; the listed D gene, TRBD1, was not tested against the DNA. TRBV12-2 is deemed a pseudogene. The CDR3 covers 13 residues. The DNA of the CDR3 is TGTGCAAGTCGCTCTCCCAGGGCCCCCGAAGCTTTCTTT. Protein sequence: CASRSPRAPEAFF.

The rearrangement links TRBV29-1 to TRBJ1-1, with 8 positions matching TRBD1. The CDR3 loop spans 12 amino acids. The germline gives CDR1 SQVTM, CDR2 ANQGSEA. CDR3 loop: CGGQGYRTEAFF. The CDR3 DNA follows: TGCGGTGGACAGGGATATAGGACTGAAGCTTTCTTT. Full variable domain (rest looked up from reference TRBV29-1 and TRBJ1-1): SAVISQKPSRDICQRGTSLTIQCQVDSQVTMMFWYRQQPGQSLTLIATANQGSEATYESGFVIDKFPISRPNLTFSTLTVSNMSPEDSSIYLCGGQGYRTEAFFGQGTRLTVV.

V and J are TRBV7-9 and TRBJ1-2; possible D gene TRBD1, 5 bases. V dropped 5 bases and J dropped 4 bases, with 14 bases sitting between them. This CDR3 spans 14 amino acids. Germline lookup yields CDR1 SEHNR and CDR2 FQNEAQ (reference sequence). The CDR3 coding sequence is TGTGCCAGCAGCCTACTCGGGAGGGGCTATGGCTACACCTTC. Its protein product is CASSLLGRGYGYTF.

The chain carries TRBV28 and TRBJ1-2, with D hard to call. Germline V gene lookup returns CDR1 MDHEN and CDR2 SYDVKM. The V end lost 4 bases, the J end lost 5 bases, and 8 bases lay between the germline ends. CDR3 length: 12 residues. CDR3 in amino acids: CASSSEGYGYTF. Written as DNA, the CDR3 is TGTGCCAGCAGTTCCGAGGGTTATGGCTACACCTTC.

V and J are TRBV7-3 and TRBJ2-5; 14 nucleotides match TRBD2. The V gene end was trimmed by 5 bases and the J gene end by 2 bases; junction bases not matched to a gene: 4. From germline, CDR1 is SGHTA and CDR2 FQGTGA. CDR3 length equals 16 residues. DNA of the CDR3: TGTGCCAGCAGCGGCGGGACTAGCGGGAGTCAAGAGACCCAGTACTTC. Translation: CASSGGTSGSQETQYF.

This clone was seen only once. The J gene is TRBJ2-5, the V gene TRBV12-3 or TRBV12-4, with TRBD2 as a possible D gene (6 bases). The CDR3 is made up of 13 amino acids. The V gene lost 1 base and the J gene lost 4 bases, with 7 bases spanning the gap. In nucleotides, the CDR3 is TGTGCCAGCAGTTTAGGCGGGGTAGAGACCCAGTACTTC. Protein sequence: CASSLGGVETQYF.

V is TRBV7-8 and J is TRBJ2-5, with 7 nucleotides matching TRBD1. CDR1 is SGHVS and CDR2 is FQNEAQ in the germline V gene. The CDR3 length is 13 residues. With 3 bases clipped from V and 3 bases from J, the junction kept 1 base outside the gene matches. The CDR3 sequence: CASSFTGEETQYF. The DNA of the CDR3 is TGTGCCAGCAGCTTCACAGGGGAAGAGACCCAGTACTTC.